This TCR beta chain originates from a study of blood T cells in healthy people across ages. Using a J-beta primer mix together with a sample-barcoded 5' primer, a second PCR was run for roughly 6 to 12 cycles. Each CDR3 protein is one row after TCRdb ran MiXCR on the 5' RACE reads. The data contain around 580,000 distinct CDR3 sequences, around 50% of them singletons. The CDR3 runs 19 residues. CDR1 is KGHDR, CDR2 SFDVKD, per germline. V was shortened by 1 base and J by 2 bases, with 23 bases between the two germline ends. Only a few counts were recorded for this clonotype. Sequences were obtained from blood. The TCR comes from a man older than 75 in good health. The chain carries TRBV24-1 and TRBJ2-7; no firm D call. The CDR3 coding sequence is TGTGCCACCAGTGATTTCCGGCATTCTCCGTTGCAGAAAACCTACGAGCAGTACTTC. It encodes CATSDFRHSPLQKTYEQYF.